Listed below are T cell receptor beta chains from one sample, sequenced in a study of blood T cell repertoires in COVID-19. Method: immunoSEQ multiplex PCR; TCRdb's copy keeps in-frame clones and lacks some. In the table there are 40,000 to 50,000 clones, around 80% of which are singletons. Sequenced material: peripheral blood. The source of these receptors is a man aged 65 to 85 with acute or convalescent COVID-19. Each CDR3 is given without its conserved first and last residue. Fields, in order: clone size, V gene, CDR3 protein. The size of a clone is reported for some rows only, either as once, few or many, or as a class for expanded clones.

size: NA; V: TRBV3-1/TRBV3-2; CDR3: ASARTESSYEQY
size: NA; V: TRBV4-2; CDR3: ASSQASGGDSGNTIY
size: NA; V: TRBV18; CDR3: ASSPARNQPQH
size: NA; V: TRBV7-9; CDR3: ASSIQGAPEAF
size: NA; V: TRBV5-1; CDR3: ASGPAGQETQY
size: NA; V: TRBV30; CDR3: AWRPSGGGETQY
size: NA; V: TRBV4-3; CDR3: ASSQGGAGAYNEQF
size: once; V: TRBV4-2; CDR3: ASSQGQGTEKLF
size: NA; V: TRBV29-1; CDR3: SVEDRGSTDTQY
size: NA; V: TRBV7-3; CDR3: ASSLGGRSNEQF
size: NA; V: TRBV27; CDR3: ASSQPREGRGYT
size: NA; V: TRBV27; CDR3: ASSGGTGFYGYT
size: NA; V: TRBV30; CDR3: ARLEVDRGYEKLF
size: once; V: TRBV5-1; CDR3: ASSLTVAMNEQF
size: NA; V: TRBV9; CDR3: ASSVDGRDNQPQH
size: once; V: TRBV11-2; CDR3: ASSLLRARGEEQF
size: once; V: TRBV5-1; CDR3: ASSTQGGRYTEAF
size: NA; V: TRBV25-1; CDR3: ASTDGDRGANEQF
size: NA; V: TRBV18; CDR3: ASSPQRNTEAF
size: few; V: TRBV27; CDR3: ASSTGQGPQPQH
size: few; V: TRBV5-5; CDR3: ASSLAQGLQETQY
size: NA; V: TRBV7-9; CDR3: ASREAGRETQY
size: few; V: TRBV25-1; CDR3: ASAGLAEPYEQY
size: NA; V: TRBV12-5; CDR3: ASGGQPPTNTEAF
size: NA; V: TRBV11-3; CDR3: ASSLDGGGGRTQY
size: NA; V: TRBV6-5; CDR3: ASRARREETQY
size: NA; V: TRBV5-1; CDR3: ASKTGTLAGETQY
size: NA; V: TRBV7-2; CDR3: ASSNPAPGGQETQY
size: NA; V: TRBV28; CDR3: ASSLVTRSLYGYT
size: NA; V: TRBV6-5; CDR3: ASRIGENTGELF
size: few; V: TRBV4-2; CDR3: ASSQEPTEPQH
size: NA; V: TRBV30; CDR3: AWKFDEGNEQF
size: NA; V: TRBV28; CDR3: ASSVSSISYEQY
size: NA; V: TRBV28; CDR3: ASSIPGDSLLGNTIY
size: NA; V: TRBV4-3; CDR3: ASSQGRGSSEQY
size: few; V: TRBV18; CDR3: ASSPRNNWAEQY
size: NA; V: TRBV6-5; CDR3: ASSPGDRSSYEQY
size: NA; V: TRBV27; CDR3: ASHQTPSTGTHEQY
size: NA; V: TRBV6-6; CDR3: ASSVRNEGRELF
size: few; V: TRBV9; CDR3: ASSVAGLAEETQY